A single sample is the source of the 16 T cell receptor beta chains below, sequenced in a study of cytomegalovirus exposure and HLA in healthy donors. PCR used 60 Vbeta primers and 13 Jbeta primers. Libraries were prepared by immunoSEQ multiplex PCR; TCRdb keeps only in-frame clonotypes and omits some of them. This table has 200,000 to 250,000 clones, about 83% appearing once. The sequencing input was PBMCs. These receptors all stem from a middle-aged man in good health and CMV-seronegative.

About this clone itself: It is unclear where the CDR3 begins or ends on the DNA, so no DNA is shown, and the CDR3 is as TCRdb lists it. The J gene is TRBJ2-7, the V gene TRBV28; TRBD2, the table's D call, lacks a check against the DNA. Per the germline V gene, CDR1 is MDHEN and CDR2 is SYDVKM. Termini included, the CDR3 measures 13 amino acids. The chain's CDR3 is CASSTSGQREQYF.

This clone was recorded a few times. The chain has TRBV13 and TRBJ2-4; maybe TRBD1 (6 bases). Trimming took off 3 bases at V and 0 bases at J, with 15 bases between the two ends. The CDR3 runs to 17 residues. The germline V gene encodes CDR1 PRHDT and CDR2 FYEKMQ (reference sequence). The CDR3 DNA reads TGTGCCAGCAGCTTCTACAGGGTTTGGAGAGCCAAAAACATTCAGTACTTC. It encodes CASSFYRVWRAKNIQYF.

V usage is TRBV7-9 and J usage is TRBJ1-5; 9 positions match TRBD1. The CDR3 is made up of 14 amino acids. The germline CDR1 and CDR2 sequences are SEHNR and FQNEAQ (reference sequence). After removal of 5 bases from V and 6 bases from J, the junction contained 5 bases not matched to a gene. The CDR3 bases are TGTGCCAGCAGCCGGGACAGGGAACCTCAGCCCCAGCATTTT. Protein: CASSRDREPQPQHF.

J is TRBJ2-2 and V is TRBV7-2; D might be TRBD2 (6 bases). V was trimmed by 7 bases and J by 7 bases, leaving 22 bases between them. Looked up from germline, CDR1 is SGHTA and CDR2 is FQGNSA. There are 16 residues in the CDR3. CDR3 sequence: CASKDGSGPWVGELFF. The CDR3 DNA is TGTGCCAGCAAGGATGGTAGCGGCCCCTGGGTCGGGGAGCTGTTTTTT.

The V and J genes are TRBV28 and TRBJ2-1; 10 nucleotides agree with TRBD2. This CDR3 is built from 14 residues. Germline loops: CDR1 MDHEN, CDR2 SYDVKM. Trimming took 7 bases from V and 7 from J; bases not matched to a gene: 7. CDR3 coding DNA: TGTGCCAGCATTCCTCTAGCGGGAGTTAATGAGCAGTTCTTC. It encodes CASIPLAGVNEQFF.

The chain is built from TRBV11-3 and TRBJ2-2; tentatively, D is TRBD1 (5 bases). The CDR3 runs 14 residues. The ends were cut back, 5 bases at V and 5 bases at J, with 12 bases in the middle. Germline V gene lookup returns CDR1 SGHNT and CDR2 YENEEA. The CDR3 DNA reads as TGTGCCAGCAGCCTAAGCAGGGAAACCGGGGAGCTGTTTTTT. This translates into CASSLSRETGELFF.

The rearrangement uses TRBV19 and TRBJ2-7; perhaps TRBD2 as D (5 bases). Looked up from germline, CDR1 is LNHDA and CDR2 is SQIVND (reference sequence). The ends were cut back, 5 bases at V and 2 bases at J, with 10 bases in the middle. The CDR3 runs to 13 residues. The CDR3, as DNA: TGTGCCAGTAGTTCCTCCGGGACCTACGAGCAGTACTTC. Protein product: CASSSSGTYEQYF.

The chain uses TRBV9 and TRBJ1-1; D is undetermined. Looked up from germline, CDR1 is SGDLS and CDR2 is YYNGEE. The CDR3 runs 14 residues. V lost 1 base to trimming and J lost 1 base, with 8 bases between them. CDR3: CASSVSPGNTEAFF. CDR3 nucleotides: TGTGCCAGCAGCGTATCCCCAGGGAACACTGAAGCTTTCTTT. The variable domain in full, with the rest retrieved from reference TRBV9 and TRBJ1-1, is DSGVTQTPKHLITATGQRVTLRCSPRSGDLSVYWYQQSLDQGLQFLIQYYNGEERAKGNILERFSAQQFPDLHSELNLSSLELGDSALYFCASSVSPGNTEAFFGQGTRLTVV.

The rearrangement links TRBV6-5 to TRBJ2-7; TRBD2 might be the D (5 bases). V shed 8 bases and J shed 6 bases, with 20 bases lying between them. CDR1 and CDR2 from the germline V gene are MNHEY and SVGAGI. The CDR3 is 14 amino acids. In nucleotides, the CDR3 is TGTGCCAGCGCCTACGCCAGTCTAGCAATCGAGCAGTACTTC. This translates into CASAYASLAIEQYF.

The chain uses TRBV9 and TRBJ2-3; 7 bases are shared with TRBD2. CDR1 is SGDLS and CDR2 is YYNGEE in the germline V gene. After removal of 2 bases from V and 4 bases from J, the junction contained 7 bases not matched to a gene. The CDR3 extends over 15 amino acids. In DNA form, the CDR3 reads TGTGCCAGCAGCGTCCGGGCGGGAGTAGCAGATACGCAGTATTTT. As protein: CASSVRAGVADTQYF.

A single count supports this clone. The gene calls are TRBV29-1 and TRBJ2-5, with D possibly TRBD2 on 5 matching bases. The CDR3 extends over 14 amino acids. CDR1 and CDR2 (germline): SQVTM, ANQGSEA. V lost 3 bases and J lost 7, with 18 bases in between. This chain's CDR3 is CSVEGTSLRGTQYF. The DNA for the CDR3 is TGCAGCGTTGAGGGTACATCCCTCCGGGGGACCCAGTACTTC.

The rearrangement uses TRBV13 and TRBJ2-3; 12 bases are a match to TRBD2. The J segment lost 1 base and the V segment lost 4 bases, leaving 3 bases of the junction unmatched. Per the germline V gene, CDR1 is PRHDT and CDR2 is FYEKMQ (reference sequence). The CDR3 is 16 residues long. CDR3 amino acids: CASSSRLAGGTDTQYF. The CDR3 DNA sequence: TGTGCCAGCAGCTCCAGACTAGCGGGGGGCACAGATACGCAGTATTTT.

This clone was seen more than once but under ten times. The chain links TRBV12-5 to TRBJ1-5; D is unresolved. The germline gives CDR1 LGHNT, CDR2 FRNRAP. Trimming pared 0 bases from V and 2 bases from J, leaving 17 bases between. CDR3 length: 18 amino acids. CDR3 in amino acids: CASGLVLGIRVRNQPQHF. In nucleotides, the CDR3 is TGTGCTAGTGGTTTGGTACTAGGTATTCGGGTTCGCAATCAGCCCCAGCATTTT.

This chain links TRBV29-1 with TRBJ2-7; 7 bases line up with TRBD1. The CDR3 runs 13 residues. V gave up 7 bases and J gave up 6 bases; unmatched junction bases: 12. Germline V gene data show CDR1 as SQVTM and CDR2 as ANQGSEA. The CDR3 is CSAWDSSVGEQYF. The CDR3 coding sequence is TGCAGCGCCTGGGACAGCTCGGTGGGCGAGCAGTACTTC.

The chain couples TRBV4-2 to TRBJ2-3; 10 bases are shared with TRBD2. CDR3 size: 18 residues. Germline trimming cut 4 bases from V and 2 bases from J; bases unmatched to any gene: 12. Germline V CDR1 and CDR2: LGHNA, YNFKEQ. CDR3 DNA: TGTGCCAGCAGCCGACGTTCGGGGAGCGGGAGGGACACAGATACGCAGTATTTT. Amino acid sequence: CASSRRSGSGRDTDTQYF.

The chain uses TRBV7-2 and TRBJ2-7; TRBD1 matches 7 bases. The CDR3 is made up of 14 amino acids. V lost 3 bases, J lost 1 base, and 3 bases stayed unmatched. Germline V gene sequence: CDR1 SGHTA, CDR2 FQGNSA. CDR3 protein: CASSLVQGSYEQYF. Here the CDR3 DNA reads TGTGCCAGCAGCTTGGTACAGGGGTCCTACGAGCAGTACTTC.